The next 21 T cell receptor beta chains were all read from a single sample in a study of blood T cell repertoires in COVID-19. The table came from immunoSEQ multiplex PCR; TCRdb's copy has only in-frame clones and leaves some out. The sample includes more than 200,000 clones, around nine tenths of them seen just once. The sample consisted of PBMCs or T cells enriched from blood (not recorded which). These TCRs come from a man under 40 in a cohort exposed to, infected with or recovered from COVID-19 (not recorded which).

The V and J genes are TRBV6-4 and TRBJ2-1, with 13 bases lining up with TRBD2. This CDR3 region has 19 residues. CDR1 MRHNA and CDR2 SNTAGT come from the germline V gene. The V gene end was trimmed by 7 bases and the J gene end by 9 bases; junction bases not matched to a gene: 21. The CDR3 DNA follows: TGTGCCAGCACGGGGACTAGCGGGAACCTCATCATTTCTTGTGGTGAGCAGTTCTTC. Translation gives CASTGTSGNLIISCGEQFF.

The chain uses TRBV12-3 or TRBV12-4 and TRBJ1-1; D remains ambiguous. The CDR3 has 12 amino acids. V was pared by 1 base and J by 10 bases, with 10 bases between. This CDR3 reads CASSLGRSGAFF. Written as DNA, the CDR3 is TGTGCCAGCAGTTTAGGGCGGTCGGGAGCTTTCTTT.

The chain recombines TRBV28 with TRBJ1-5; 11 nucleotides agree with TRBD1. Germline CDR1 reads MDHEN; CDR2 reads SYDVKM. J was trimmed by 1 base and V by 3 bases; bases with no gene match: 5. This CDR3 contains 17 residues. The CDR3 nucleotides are TGTGCCAGCAGTTTGGGGACAGGGGGAATCAGCAATCAGCCCCAGCATTTT. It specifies CASSLGTGGISNQPQHF.

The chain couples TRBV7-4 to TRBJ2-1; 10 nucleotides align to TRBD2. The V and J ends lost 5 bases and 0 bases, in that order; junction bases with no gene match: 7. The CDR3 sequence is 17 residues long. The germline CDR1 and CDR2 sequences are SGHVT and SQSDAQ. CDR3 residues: CASSTWTSGPSYNEQFF. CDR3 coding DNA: TGTGCCAGCAGCACATGGACTAGCGGCCCCTCCTACAATGAGCAGTTCTTC.

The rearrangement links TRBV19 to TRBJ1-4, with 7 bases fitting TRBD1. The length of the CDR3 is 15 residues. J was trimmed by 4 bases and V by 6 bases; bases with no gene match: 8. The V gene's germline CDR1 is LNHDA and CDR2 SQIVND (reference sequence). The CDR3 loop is CASRSPGQINEKLFF. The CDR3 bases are TGTGCCAGTAGATCCCCGGGACAGATTAATGAAAAACTGTTTTTT.

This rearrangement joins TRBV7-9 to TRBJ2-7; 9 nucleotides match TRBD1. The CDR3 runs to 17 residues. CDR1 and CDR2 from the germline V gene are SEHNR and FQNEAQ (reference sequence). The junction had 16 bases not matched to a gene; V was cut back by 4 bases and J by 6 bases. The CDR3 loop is CASSSPQIRDRATEQYF. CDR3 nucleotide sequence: TGTGCCAGCAGCTCGCCCCAAATCCGGGACAGGGCTACCGAGCAGTACTTC.

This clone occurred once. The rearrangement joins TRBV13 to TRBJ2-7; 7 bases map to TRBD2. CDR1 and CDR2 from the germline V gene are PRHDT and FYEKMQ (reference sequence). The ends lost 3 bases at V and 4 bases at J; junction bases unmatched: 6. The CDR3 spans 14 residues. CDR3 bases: TGTGCCAGCAGCTTCGGGGCGGGAGCTTACGAGCAGTACTTC. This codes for CASSFGAGAYEQYF. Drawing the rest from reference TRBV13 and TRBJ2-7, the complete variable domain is AAGVIQSPRHLIKEKRETATLKCYPIPRHDTVYWYQQGPGQDPQFLISFYEKMQSDKGSIPDRFSAQQFSDYHSELNMSSLELGDSALYFCASSFGAGAYEQYFGPGTRLTVT.

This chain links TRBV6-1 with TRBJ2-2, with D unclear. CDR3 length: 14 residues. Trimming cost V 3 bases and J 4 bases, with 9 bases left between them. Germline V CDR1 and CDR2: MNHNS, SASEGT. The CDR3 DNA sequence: TGTGCCAGCAGTGACCGTCTAAGCACCGGGGAGCTGTTTTTT. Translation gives CASSDRLSTGELFF.

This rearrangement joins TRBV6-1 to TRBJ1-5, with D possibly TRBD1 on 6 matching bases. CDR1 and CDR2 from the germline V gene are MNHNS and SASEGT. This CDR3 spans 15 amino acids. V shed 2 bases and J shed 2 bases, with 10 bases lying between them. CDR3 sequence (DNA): TGTGCCAGCAGTGAATGGTCAGGGGGCAATCAGCCCCAGCATTTT. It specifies CASSEWSGGNQPQHF.

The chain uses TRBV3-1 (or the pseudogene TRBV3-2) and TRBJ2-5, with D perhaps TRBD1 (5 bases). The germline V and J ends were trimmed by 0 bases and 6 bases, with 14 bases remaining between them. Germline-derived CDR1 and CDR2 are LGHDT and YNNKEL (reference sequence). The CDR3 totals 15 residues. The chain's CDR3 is CASSQDLQGRQTQYF. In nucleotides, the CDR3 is TGTGCCAGCAGCCAAGATCTGCAGGGCAGGCAGACCCAGTACTTC.

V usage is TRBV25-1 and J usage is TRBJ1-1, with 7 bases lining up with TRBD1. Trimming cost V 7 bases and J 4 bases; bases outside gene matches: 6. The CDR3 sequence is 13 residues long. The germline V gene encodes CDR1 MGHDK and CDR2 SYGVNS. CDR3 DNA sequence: TGTGCCAGCACCCATACAGGGGCCACTGAAGCTTTCTTT. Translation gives CASTHTGATEAFF.

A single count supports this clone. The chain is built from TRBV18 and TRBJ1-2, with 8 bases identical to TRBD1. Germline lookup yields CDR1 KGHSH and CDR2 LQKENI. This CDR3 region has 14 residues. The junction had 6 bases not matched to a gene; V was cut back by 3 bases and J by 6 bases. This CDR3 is CASSPRQGRDGYTF. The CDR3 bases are TGTGCCAGCTCACCGCGACAGGGGCGGGATGGCTACACCTTC. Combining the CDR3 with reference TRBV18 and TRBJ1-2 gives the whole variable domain NAGVMQNPRHLVRRRGQEARLRCSPMKGHSHVYWYRQLPEEGLKFMVYLQKENIIDESGMPKERFSAEFPKEGPSILRIQQVVRGDSAAYFCASSPRQGRDGYTFGSGTRLTVV.

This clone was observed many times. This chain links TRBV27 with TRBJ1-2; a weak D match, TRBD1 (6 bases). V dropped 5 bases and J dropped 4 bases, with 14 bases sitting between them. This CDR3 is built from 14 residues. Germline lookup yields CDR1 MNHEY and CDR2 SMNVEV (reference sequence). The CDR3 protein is CASSLSAQGYGYTF. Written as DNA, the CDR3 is TGTGCCAGCAGTCTTAGTGCACAGGGCTATGGCTACACCTTC.

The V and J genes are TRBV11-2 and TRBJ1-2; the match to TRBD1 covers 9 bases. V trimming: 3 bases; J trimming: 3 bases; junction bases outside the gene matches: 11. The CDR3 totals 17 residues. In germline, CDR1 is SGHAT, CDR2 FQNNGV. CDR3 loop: CASSLLGQGPPDYGYTF. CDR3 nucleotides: TGTGCCAGCAGCTTGTTGGGACAGGGACCCCCGGACTATGGCTACACCTTC.

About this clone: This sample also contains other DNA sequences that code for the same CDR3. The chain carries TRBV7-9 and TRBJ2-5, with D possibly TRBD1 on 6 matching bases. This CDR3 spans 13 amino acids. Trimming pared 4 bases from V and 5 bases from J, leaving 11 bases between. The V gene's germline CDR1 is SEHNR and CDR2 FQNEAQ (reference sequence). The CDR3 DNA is TGTGCCAGCAGCTCCAGGGGTCCGGAGACCCAGTACTTC. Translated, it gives CASSSRGPETQYF. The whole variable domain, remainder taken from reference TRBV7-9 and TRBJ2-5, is DTGVSQNPRHKITKRGQNVTFRCDPISEHNRLYWYRQTLGQGPEFLTYFQNEAQLEKSRLLSDRFSAERPKGSFSTLEIQRTEQGDSAMYLCASSSRGPETQYFGPGTRLLVL.

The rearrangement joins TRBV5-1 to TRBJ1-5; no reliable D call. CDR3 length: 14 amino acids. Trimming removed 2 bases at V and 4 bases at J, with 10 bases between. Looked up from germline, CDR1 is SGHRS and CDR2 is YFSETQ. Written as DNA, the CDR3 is TGCGCCAGCAGCTTTGGAACAGAGAATCAGCCCCAGCATTTT. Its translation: CASSFGTENQPQHF.

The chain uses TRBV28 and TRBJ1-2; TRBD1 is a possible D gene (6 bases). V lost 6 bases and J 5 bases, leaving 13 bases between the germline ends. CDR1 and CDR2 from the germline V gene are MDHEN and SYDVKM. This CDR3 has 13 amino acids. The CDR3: CASRQTGWYGYTF. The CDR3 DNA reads TGTGCCAGCAGACAAACAGGGTGGTATGGCTACACCTTC.

This CDR3 is CSASMPGGAYEQYF. The CDR3, as DNA: TGCAGTGCTAGTATGCCGGGAGGAGCCTACGAGCAGTACTTC. The rearrangement links TRBV20-1 to TRBJ2-7, with 7 bases fitting TRBD2. The CDR3 length is 14 residues. CDR1 and CDR2 from the germline V gene are DFQATT and SNEGSKA (reference sequence). With 3 bases clipped from V and 2 bases from J, the junction kept 7 bases outside the gene matches.

The CDR3, as DNA: TGTGCCAGCAGTTTAGGTAGAGAGGGGGCATCTCGCTCTGAAGCTTTCTTT. Amino acids: CASSLGREGASRSEAFF. The chain links TRBV28 to TRBJ1-1, with 7 bases fitting TRBD1. The CDR3 length is 17 residues. The V and J ends lost 2 bases and 6 bases, in that order; junction bases with no gene match: 15. CDR1 and CDR2 (germline): MDHEN, SYDVKM.

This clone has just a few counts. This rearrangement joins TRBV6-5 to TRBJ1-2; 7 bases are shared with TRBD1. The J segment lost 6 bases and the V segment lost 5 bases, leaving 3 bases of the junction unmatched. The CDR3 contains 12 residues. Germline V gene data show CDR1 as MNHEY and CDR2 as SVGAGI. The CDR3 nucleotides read TGTGCCAGCAGTCCCGACAGGGATGGCTACACCTTC. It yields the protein CASSPDRDGYTF.

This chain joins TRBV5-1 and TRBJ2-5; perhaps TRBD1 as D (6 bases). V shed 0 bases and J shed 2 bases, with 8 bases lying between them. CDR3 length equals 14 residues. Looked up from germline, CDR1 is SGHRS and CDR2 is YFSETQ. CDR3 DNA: TGCGCCAGCAGCTTGGCCGGACAGCAAGAGACCCAGTACTTC. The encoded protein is CASSLAGQQETQYF.